The T cell receptor (beta chain) described here comes from a study of vaccination and CD4 T cells after COVID-19 (dated by TCRdb to between 2021 and 2023). For the wider study: SARS-CoV-2 positivity had been established in the convalescent patients by nasal swab PCR, and mild disease was recorded in nine or ten of these patients and severe disease in one. Participants got two doses of the Pfizer-BioNTech BNT162b2 vaccine (n=8) or two doses of the Moderna mRNA-1273 vaccine (n=2). Overlapping spike peptide pools from SARS-CoV-2 and from the common cold coronaviruses HCoV-NL63, HCoV-OC43 and HCoV-229E were used as culture stimuli. Post-COVID blood samples from convalescent patients were collected a median of approximately 100 days after diagnosis, with a range of about 35 to 180 days. The convalescent cohort included six males and four females, with two Hispanic individuals, seven Caucasians, two Asians and one multiracial person. The spike-specific CD4+ TCR repertoire was compared before and after mRNA vaccination in around ten COVID-19 convalescent patients and 4 infection-naive healthy vaccine recipients. Post-vaccine blood samples were taken a median of roughly 75 days after the second vaccine dose, with a range of roughly 13 to 250 days. Control cultures received a CEFX viral epitope pool as the positive control, an HIV-1 Nef peptide pool as the negative control, or no peptide. General study outcomes and caveats: An increase in the median number of SARS-CoV-2-reactive clonotypes from 21 after infection to 35 to 40 after vaccination was observed, but the change was not found to be significant. In convalescent patients, a median roughly 85% of post-vaccine SARS-CoV-2-reactive clones were detected only after vaccination, suggesting vaccine-specific priming. Of the vaccine-specific clones in convalescent patients, 304 of 307, or nearly all, reacted only to SARS-CoV-2 spike and did not cross-react with common cold coronaviruses. The study included relatively few convalescent patients and did not analyze early timepoints after natural infection.

The method was PCR. At the Johns Hopkins FTIC core, DNA from the cultured CD4+ T cells underwent TCR sequencing with the Oncomine TCR Beta short-read assay. The QIAamp micro DNA kit was used to extract genomic DNA from the cultured CD4+ T cells. Oncomine TCR Beta libraries from cultured CD4+ T cells were pooled with unique dual indexes and sequenced on an Illumina iSeq 100. Turning to the authors' computational methods: Non-productive sequences were removed, and CDR3s that did not start with C, did not end with F or W, or were shorter than 7 amino acids were discarded. Antigen-specific clonotypes were identified using the MANAFEST web application through comparison of peptide-stimulated wells with reference and other culture wells. Positive clones required FDR below 0.05, an odds ratio above 5, and productive frequency above 0.1% in at least two of three replicate wells. Clonotypes that were significantly expanded in both SARS-CoV-2 spike wells and at least one common cold coronavirus spike condition were defined as cross-reactive. Using R version 3.6.1, CDR3 homology was evaluated through Levenshtein distances (stringdist) along with unrooted phylogenetic trees (ape). Clones were called with MiXCR by TCRdb after fastp trimmed the public reads at Q25, and only in-frame beta chains were retained. Every distinct CDR3 protein forms one entry, paired with its most common genes and DNA. The V and J calls, along with clone size, are taken from TCRdb and not from the paper's own processing. The sample table contains about 20,000 distinct CDR3 sequences; only one count was recorded for 55% of them. The top ten hold around 9% of the sample.

The sample's treatment or condition label, in plain terms: roughly nine-day PBMC culture with coronavirus spike peptide pools or control peptides (ViraFEST assay). The study used the ViraFEST assay, which expanded antigen-specific T cells with peptide pools and then identified expanded clonotypes by TCR sequencing. Positive SARS-CoV-2 PCR tests in the convalescent patients dated from March to December 2020, before Alpha, Beta and Delta variants emerged in the United States. Each well held roughly 2 million PBMCs cultured in IMDM containing about 5% human AB serum and around 9.2 IU/ml IL-2, with 8.5 to 10 ug/ml peptide pools added. On days 3 and 7, half of the culture medium was replaced with fresh IL-2-containing medium. CD4+ T cells were isolated after approximately ten days of culture through negative selection using the EasySep CD4+ T cell isolation kit. Ficoll-Paque Plus gradient centrifugation was used to isolate PBMCs from whole blood, and the isolated PBMCs were then either used fresh or cryopreserved at -140C. Culture conditions were generally each tested in triplicate wells.

In the germline V gene (reference sequence), CDR1 corresponds to SGHNT and CDR2 to YYREEE. The CDR3 sequence holds 11 residues, the cysteine and phenylalanine included. The read is trimmed to its CDR3 DNA, 33 bases read in frame from base 1. V is clipped by 3 bases and J by 8 bases, and the sequence between their germline boundaries is 7 bases long. With respect to this clonotype: The clone's antigen remains unknown. Base qualities are not provided; no much larger clone lies one nucleotide away.

Sample: CD4+ T cells from blood, cultured in vitro. The origin of this receptor is a human donor who had recovered from COVID-19. This chain joins TRBV5-4 to TRBJ2-3, with the D gene uncertain. The CDR3 reads as follows: CASSSGATQYF. The bases read TGTGCCAGCAGCTCTGGCGCTACGCAGTATTTT.